The present entry profiles one TCR beta chain with its context. Its antigen is still unknown. The sample comes from a study of shared clonotypes between healthy human individuals. Clones were read by immunoSEQ multiplex PCR, and TCRdb kept only the in-frame ones, dropping some. The table has around 2,000,000 clones, roughly 94% seen once. The CDR3 is 14 residues long. The V gene lost 3 bases and the J gene lost 2 bases, with 10 bases spanning the gap. Germline V gene data show CDR1 as SGHAT and CDR2 as FQNNGV. Study findings and constraints: Researchers sampled only blood; tissue repertoires likely differ. Rarefaction curves obtained for sorted subsets showed sequencing incomplete despite large depth. Naive CD4 clonotypes overlapped across a few donors at approximately 5.5%.

The genes are TRBV11-2 and TRBJ1-2, with no clear D. Sequences were obtained from naive CD4+ T cells sorted from blood. Subset of the sample: CD45RA+ positively selected. The receptor's source is a man younger than 35 in good health. CDR3 coding DNA: TGTGCCAGCAGCTTTACCCGGGGAAACTATGGCTACACCTTC. Its translation is CASSFTRGNYGYTF.